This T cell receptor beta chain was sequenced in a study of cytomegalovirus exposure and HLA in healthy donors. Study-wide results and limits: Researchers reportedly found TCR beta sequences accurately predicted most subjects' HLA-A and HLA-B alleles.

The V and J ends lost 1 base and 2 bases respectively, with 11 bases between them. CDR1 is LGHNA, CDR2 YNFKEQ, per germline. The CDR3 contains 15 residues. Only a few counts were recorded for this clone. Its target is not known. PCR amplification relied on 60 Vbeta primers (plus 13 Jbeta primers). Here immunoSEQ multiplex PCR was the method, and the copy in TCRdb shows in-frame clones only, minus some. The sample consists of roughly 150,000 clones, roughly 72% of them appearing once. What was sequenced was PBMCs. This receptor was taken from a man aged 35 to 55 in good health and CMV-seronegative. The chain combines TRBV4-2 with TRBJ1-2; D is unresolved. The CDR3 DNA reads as TGTGCCAGCAGCCAAGGCTTCGTGGCCAACTATGGCTACACCTTC. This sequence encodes CASSQGFVANYGYTF.